One and the same sample provided the 15 T cell receptor beta chains below, sequenced in a study of blood T cell repertoires in COVID-19. Sequencing used immunoSEQ multiplex PCR; TCRdb keeps in-frame clones, though not all of them. The sample lists about 440,000 clones, less than 95% seen once, with approximately 0.65% in the top ten. The specimen sequenced was PBMCs or T cells enriched from blood (not recorded which). Source of these receptors: a man in his late teens or twenties who had recovered from COVID-19.

This clone turned up a few times. The chain employs TRBV27 and TRBJ1-5; D perhaps matches TRBD1 (5 bases). V gave up 6 bases and J gave up 2 bases, with 14 bases separating them. Germline loops: CDR1 MNHEY, CDR2 SMNVEV (reference sequence). This CDR3 comprises 15 residues. In DNA form, the CDR3 reads TGTGCCAGCAGAGTCCAGGGTAGGGGCAATCAGCCCCAGCATTTT. It codes for CASRVQGRGNQPQHF.

This chain's CDR3 is CASSLVRGRSEAFF. Written as DNA, the CDR3 is TGCGCCAGCAGCTTGGTGCGGGGCAGGTCTGAAGCTTTCTTT. This chain connects TRBV5-1 to TRBJ1-1; D is perhaps TRBD1 (5 bases). From germline, CDR1 is SGHRS and CDR2 YFSETQ. The CDR3 consists of 14 residues. V gave up 0 bases and J gave up 6 bases, with 12 bases separating them.

The rearrangement uses TRBV7-9 and TRBJ2-2, with TRBD1 matching over 9 bases. The CDR3 length is 16 residues. Per the germline V gene, CDR1 is SEHNR and CDR2 is FQNEAQ (reference sequence). V gave up 2 bases and J gave up 4 bases; unmatched junction bases: 5. CDR3 in amino acids: CASSLTGGAGTGELFF. CDR3 sequence (DNA): TGTGCCAGCAGCTTAACAGGGGGCGCTGGCACCGGGGAGCTGTTTTTT.

The chain recombines TRBV15 with TRBJ1-5; no reliable D call. V lost 0 bases to trimming and J lost 9 bases, with 15 bases between them. The CDR3 consists of 15 residues. Germline V CDR1 and CDR2: LNHNV, YYDKDF (reference sequence). The CDR3 spells CATSRDRAAGLPQHF. The CDR3 bases are TGTGCCACCAGCAGAGATAGGGCAGCCGGACTGCCCCAGCATTTT.

This chain connects TRBV6-5 to TRBJ1-3; perhaps TRBD1 as D (5 bases). With 4 bases removed from V and 9 bases from J, the gap between germline ends came to 16 bases. The CDR3 has 14 residues. CDR1 is MNHEY, CDR2 SVGAGI, per germline. CDR3 nucleotide sequence: TGTGCCAGCAGTTCGTTTACAGGAGCCGGCACCATATATTTT. Its translation is CASSSFTGAGTIYF.

The V gene is TRBV18, the J gene TRBJ1-3; D unclear. The CDR3 has 15 residues. Germline CDR1 reads KGHSH; CDR2 reads LQKENI. Trimming removed 3 bases from V and 0 bases from J, with 9 bases in between. In DNA, the CDR3 is TGTGCCAGCTCACCCAATCCAGGCTCTGGAAACACCATATATTTT. Protein sequence: CASSPNPGSGNTIYF.

This chain links TRBV7-9 with TRBJ1-4; TRBD1 aligns across 7 bases. CDR3 length: 16 residues. Germline values: CDR1 SEHNR, CDR2 FQNEAQ (reference sequence). The ends lost 1 base at V and 4 bases at J; junction bases unmatched: 6. The CDR3 protein is CASSLGPQGVNEKLFF. CDR3 DNA sequence: TGTGCCAGCAGCTTAGGGCCTCAGGGGGTTAATGAAAAACTGTTTTTT.

CDR3 protein: CASSLGSGGNEKLFF. The CDR3, as DNA: TGTGCCAGCAGCTTGGGGTCCGGGGGAAATGAAAAACTGTTTTTT. V and J are TRBV5-4 and TRBJ1-4, with a possible D match to TRBD1 (5 bases). The V gene's germline CDR1 is SGHNT and CDR2 YYREEE (reference sequence). V lost 0 bases, J lost 5 bases, and 11 bases lay in between. This CDR3 region has 15 residues.

The chain joins TRBV19 to TRBJ1-2; D might be TRBD1 (5 bases). CDR1 and CDR2 from the germline V gene are LNHDA and SQIVND (reference sequence). The CDR3 spans 12 residues. V lost 6 bases to trimming and J lost 7 bases, with 12 bases between them. CDR3 DNA: TGTGCCAGTAGACAAGGGACTCCTGGCTACACCTTC. The encoded protein is CASRQGTPGYTF.

The rearrangement links TRBV6-5 to TRBJ1-5, with D unresolved. Trimming removed 6 bases from V and 3 bases from J, with 9 bases in between. The CDR3 runs 13 residues. Per germline, CDR1 MNHEY and CDR2 SVGAGI. The chain's CDR3 is CASRDNNNQPQHF. The CDR3 DNA reads TGTGCCAGCAGAGACAATAACAATCAGCCCCAGCATTTT.

This chain links TRBV18 with TRBJ1-5; 10 nucleotides agree with TRBD1. Germline V gene sequence: CDR1 KGHSH, CDR2 LQKENI. The CDR3 contains 14 residues. The trim removed 4 bases at V and 6 bases at J, leaving 3 bases unmatched. Here the CDR3 reads CASSLWDRGQPQHF. DNA of the CDR3: TGTGCCAGCTCACTGTGGGACAGGGGTCAGCCCCAGCATTTT.

The chain carries TRBV27 and TRBJ1-2, with a weak D call TRBD1 (6 bases). The CDR3 spans 14 residues. From germline, CDR1 is MNHEY and CDR2 SMNVEV (reference sequence). V was pared by 6 bases and J by 4 bases, with 15 bases between. CDR3 protein: CASRTAGAGYGYTF. The CDR3 DNA reads TGTGCCAGCAGAACCGCGGGGGCGGGCTATGGCTACACCTTC.

J is TRBJ2-3 and V is TRBV5-8, with D tentatively TRBD1 (6 bases). The CDR3 totals 14 residues. V dropped 6 bases and J dropped 5 bases, with 16 bases sitting between them. Per germline, CDR1 SGHTS and CDR2 YDEGEE. CDR3 in DNA: TGTGCCAGCAAGGACAGCCGATCTTTAGATACGCAGTATTTT. The encoded protein is CASKDSRSLDTQYF. The entire variable domain, with the rest obtained from reference TRBV5-8 and TRBJ2-3, is as follows: EAGVTQSPTHLIKTRGQQATLRCSPISGHTSVYWYQQALGLGLQFLLWYDEGEERNRGNFPPRFSGRQFPNYSSELNVNALELEDSALYLCASKDSRSLDTQYFGPGTRLTVL.

This rearrangement joins TRBV6-5 to TRBJ2-3, with D perhaps matching TRBD2 (5 bases). The germline gives CDR1 MNHEY, CDR2 SVGAGI. Trimming removed 6 bases at V and 1 base at J, with 14 bases between. The CDR3 extends over 15 amino acids. Written as DNA, the CDR3 is TGTGCCAGCAGCCTCGGAGGTTTTGGCACAGATACGCAGTATTTT. Encoded protein: CASSLGGFGTDTQYF.

This chain's CDR3 is CASSQPRTSGNYNEQFF. The CDR3 nucleotides are TGCGCCAGCAGCCAACCTCGGACTAGTGGAAACTACAATGAGCAGTTCTTC. The chain links TRBV4-1 to TRBJ2-1; 7 bases are a match to TRBD2. From germline, CDR1 is MGHRA and CDR2 YSYEKL. The length of the CDR3 is 17 residues. Trimming removed 2 bases from V and 3 bases from J; junction bases left unmatched: 10.